These 20 T cell receptor beta chains came from one sample sequenced in a study of blood T cell repertoires in COVID-19. Only in-frame clones appear in the TCRdb table, and some are missing; sequencing was by immunoSEQ multiplex PCR. Here the sample spans roughly 250,000 clones, about 91% being singletons. The sequencing input was PBMCs or T cells enriched from blood (not recorded which). Receptors were obtained from a middle-aged woman with acute COVID-19.

The chain joins TRBV7-9 to TRBJ2-7; TRBD2 is a possible D gene (5 bases). V lost 3 bases and J lost 2, with 14 bases in between. CDR3 length equals 15 residues. Germline V gives CDR1 SEHNR, CDR2 FQNEAQ (reference sequence). This CDR3 reads CASSFPSLEAYEQYF. The CDR3, as DNA: TGTGCCAGCAGCTTTCCTAGCCTAGAAGCCTACGAGCAGTACTTC. Filled out from reference TRBV7-9 and TRBJ2-7, the complete variable domain reads DTGVSQNPRHKITKRGQNVTFRCDPISEHNRLYWYRQTLGQGPEFLTYFQNEAQLEKSRLLSDRFSAERPKGSFSTLEIQRTEQGDSAMYLCASSFPSLEAYEQYFGPGTRLTVT.

The CDR3 reads CASSLDAGGTEAFF. The CDR3 DNA sequence: TGTGCCAGCAGCTTAGACGCGGGCGGGACTGAAGCTTTCTTT. V is TRBV7-2 and J is TRBJ1-1; the D is unclear. Germline CDR1 SGHTA, CDR2 FQGNSA. The CDR3 consists of 14 residues. The V end lost 1 base, the J end lost 5 bases, and 11 bases lay between the germline ends.

The rearrangement uses TRBV4-3 and TRBJ1-2; maybe TRBD1 (6 bases). V lost 0 bases and J lost 1, with 9 bases in between. CDR1 LGHNA and CDR2 YSLEER come from the germline V gene. CDR3 length equals 15 residues. Here the CDR3 reads CASSQDQGLNYGYTF. DNA of the CDR3: TGCGCCAGCAGCCAAGACCAGGGGCTTAACTATGGCTACACCTTC.

J is TRBJ1-2 and V is TRBV7-6, with D perhaps matching TRBD1 (6 bases). This CDR3 has 13 residues. V was trimmed by 3 bases and J by 7 bases, leaving 12 bases between them. The germline CDR1 and CDR2 sequences are SGHVS and FNYEAQ. CDR3 residues: CASSLGGLSGYTF. The CDR3 region has the DNA TGTGCCAGCAGCTTGGGGGGGCTAAGTGGCTACACCTTC.

V gene TRBV28 combines with J gene TRBJ2-3, with a possible D match to TRBD2 (6 bases). This CDR3 comprises 15 residues. V was clipped by 5 bases and J by 1 base, with 13 bases between them. Germline assignment: CDR1 MDHEN and CDR2 SYDVKM. DNA for the CDR3: TGTGCCAGCAGTCTCCCCGGCGGGGGCACAGATACGCAGTATTTT. Residues: CASSLPGGGTDTQYF.

This clone was recorded only once. The rearrangement links TRBV30 to TRBJ2-7, with 9 bases fitting TRBD2. The CDR3 covers 14 residues. Unmatched junction bases numbered 8, after V lost 4 bases and J lost 4 bases. The germline gives CDR1 GTSNPN, CDR2 SVGIG (reference sequence). For the CDR3, the DNA is TGTGCCTGGAATCCCGGGACTAGCTCGTACGAGCAGTACTTC. It is translated as CAWNPGTSSYEQYF.

This chain joins TRBV4-3 and TRBJ2-2; 9 nucleotides agree with TRBD2. After removal of 0 bases from V and 7 bases from J, the junction contained 3 bases not matched to a gene. The CDR3 is 15 amino acids. From germline, CDR1 is LGHNA and CDR2 YSLEER. The chain's CDR3 is CASSQEGLALGELFF. The DNA of the CDR3 is TGCGCCAGCAGCCAAGAAGGACTAGCGCTCGGGGAGCTGTTTTTT.

The chain recombines TRBV5-4 with TRBJ1-4; 10 bases line up with TRBD1. This CDR3 is 16 amino acids long. Germline V gene lookup returns CDR1 SGHNT and CDR2 YYREEE (reference sequence). V gave up 4 bases and J gave up 7 bases; unmatched junction bases: 10. The CDR3 sequence is CASSLGDRGVSEKLFF. In DNA form, the CDR3 reads TGTGCCAGCAGCCTCGGGGACAGGGGTGTCAGTGAAAAACTGTTTTTT.

The gene calls are TRBV7-3 and TRBJ2-3; D ambiguous. The CDR3 covers 14 residues. V dropped 6 bases and J dropped 2 bases, with 12 bases sitting between them. Germline lookup yields CDR1 SGHTA and CDR2 FQGTGA. CDR3 DNA sequence: TGTGCCAGCAGGTACACTAAAGACACAGATACGCAGTATTTT. As protein: CASRYTKDTDTQYF. The full variable domain, its missing parts supplied by reference TRBV7-3 and TRBJ2-3, is GAGVSQTPSNKVTEKGKYVELRCDPISGHTALYWYRQSLGQGPEFLIYFQGTGAADDSGLPNDRFFAVRPEGSVSTLKIQRTERGDSAVYLCASRYTKDTDTQYFGPGTRLTVL.

CDR3 in amino acids: CASSESWGDTIYF. CDR3 in DNA: TGTGCCAGCAGTGAAAGTTGGGGGGACACCATATATTTT. The chain links TRBV2 to TRBJ1-3; weak D call: TRBD1 (5 bases). Germline values: CDR1 SNHLY, CDR2 FYNNEI. The CDR3 runs 13 residues. The V gene lost 2 bases and the J gene lost 8 bases, with 10 bases spanning the gap.

This clone came up once. This sequence joins TRBV5-3 and TRBJ1-5, with TRBD1 identical over 8 bases. TRBV5-3 is annotated as an ORF whose role is uncertain. There are 19 residues in the CDR3. V lost 4 bases, J lost 3 bases, and 18 bases stayed unmatched. This chain's CDR3 is CARSPLRDRYSPLNQPQHF. The CDR3 region has the DNA TGTGCCAGAAGCCCCTTAAGGGACAGGTATTCCCCCCTCAATCAGCCCCAGCATTTT.

The chain carries TRBV5-4 and TRBJ1-1; 11 bases are shared with TRBD1. The CDR3 spans 14 residues. Germline loops: CDR1 SGHNT, CDR2 YYREEE (reference sequence). Trimming took 4 bases from V and 7 from J; bases not matched to a gene: 6. As DNA, the CDR3 is TGTGCCAGCAGCCCAGGGACAGGGGGATATGAAGCTTTCTTT. This encodes CASSPGTGGYEAFF.

V and J are TRBV5-8 and TRBJ2-7, with D unresolved. Between the trimmed V and J ends, which lost 4 bases and 2 bases, there was a span of 19 bases. Germline V gene data show CDR1 as SGHTS and CDR2 as YDEGEE. The CDR3 totals 16 residues. This CDR3 is CASSPRFPVRTYEQYF. DNA for the CDR3: TGTGCCAGCAGCCCCCGTTTCCCAGTGCGGACCTACGAGCAGTACTTC.

For the CDR3, the DNA is TGCGCCAGCAGCGAGGCCCCACTAGCGACCAATGAGCAGTTCTTC. The encoded protein is CASSEAPLATNEQFF. The chain is built from TRBV4-3 and TRBJ2-1; TRBD2 matches 7 bases. The germline gives CDR1 LGHNA, CDR2 YSLEER. This CDR3 spans 15 amino acids. J gave up 6 bases and V 5 bases, and 10 bases lay outside the gene matches.

V is TRBV11-1 and J is TRBJ1-1; D is unresolved. Germline lookup yields CDR1 SGHAT and CDR2 FQDESV (reference sequence). This CDR3 is built from 14 residues. V was trimmed by 3 bases and J by 1 base, leaving 9 bases between them. The CDR3 nucleotides read TGTGCCAGCAGCTTCTTGGAGGGGAACACTGAAGCTTTCTTT. Protein sequence: CASSFLEGNTEAFF.

The chain is built from TRBV10-2 and TRBJ2-1, with TRBD2 identical over 10 bases. CDR1 WSHSY and CDR2 SAAADI come from the germline V gene. This CDR3 region has 14 residues. Trimming at V came to 2 bases and at J to 10 bases, leaving 5 bases not matched to a gene. CDR3 sequence reads: CASSESGRAREQFF. CDR3 bases: TGCGCCAGCAGTGAGAGCGGGAGGGCCAGGGAGCAGTTCTTC.

CDR3 sequence: CASSLMTGSYEQYF. The CDR3 DNA reads as TGTGCCAGCAGCCTCATGACAGGCTCCTACGAGCAGTACTTC. The genes are TRBV13 and TRBJ2-7; a weak D match, TRBD1 (6 bases). The CDR3 covers 14 residues. Germline lookup yields CDR1 PRHDT and CDR2 FYEKMQ (reference sequence). Trimming cost V 5 bases and J 0 bases, with 11 bases left between them.

The chain links TRBV7-3 to TRBJ2-1, with unresolved D. The ends were cut back, 3 bases at V and 2 bases at J, with 5 bases in the middle. The CDR3 has 13 amino acids. Germline loops: CDR1 SGHTA, CDR2 FQGTGA. The CDR3 protein is CASSFAAYNEQFF. The CDR3 DNA reads as TGTGCCAGCAGCTTTGCGGCCTACAATGAGCAGTTCTTC.

The chain recombines TRBV5-1 with TRBJ1-2; 7 nucleotides match TRBD1. V gave up 0 bases and J gave up 8 bases; unmatched junction bases: 13. This CDR3 spans 16 amino acids. CDR1 and CDR2 (germline): SGHRS, YFSETQ. The CDR3 region is CASSLDRGDSDGGYTF. CDR3 coding DNA: TGCGCCAGCAGCTTGGACAGGGGCGACTCGGACGGGGGCTACACCTTC.

The chain has TRBV30 and TRBJ1-5; no clear D gene. This CDR3 comprises 13 residues. Germline loops: CDR1 GTSNPN, CDR2 SVGIG (reference sequence). V lost 2 bases and J 8 bases, leaving 13 bases between the germline ends. CDR3 region: CAWSSPTVEPQHF. The CDR3 coding sequence is TGTGCCTGGAGTAGTCCCACGGTGGAGCCCCAGCATTTT.